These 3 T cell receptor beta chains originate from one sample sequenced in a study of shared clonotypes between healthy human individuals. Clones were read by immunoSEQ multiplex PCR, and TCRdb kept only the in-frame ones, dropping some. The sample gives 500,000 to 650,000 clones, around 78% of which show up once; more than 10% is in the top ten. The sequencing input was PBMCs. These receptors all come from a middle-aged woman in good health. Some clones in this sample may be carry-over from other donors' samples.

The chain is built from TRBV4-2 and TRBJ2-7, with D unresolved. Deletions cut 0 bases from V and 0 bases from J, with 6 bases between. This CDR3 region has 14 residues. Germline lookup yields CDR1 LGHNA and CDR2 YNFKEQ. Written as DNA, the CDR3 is TGTGCCAGCAGCCAAGACAGCTTCTCCTACGAGCAGTACTTC. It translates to CASSQDSFSYEQYF.

The chain's CDR3 is CASSGQGALYEQYF. CDR3 nucleotides: TGTGCCAGCAGTGGACAGGGGGCCCTCTACGAGCAGTACTTC. The chain couples TRBV25-1 to TRBJ2-7; TRBD1 matches at 10 bases. Trimming removed 4 bases from V and 3 bases from J; junction bases left unmatched: 3. Germline V CDR1 and CDR2: MGHDK, SYGVNS. This CDR3 spans 14 amino acids.

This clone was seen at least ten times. The CDR3 loop is CASSLSRLSYNEQFF. The CDR3 nucleotides read TGTGCCAGCAGCTTATCGCGGCTATCATACAATGAGCAGTTCTTC. This rearrangement joins TRBV13 to TRBJ2-1; no firm D call. From germline, CDR1 is PRHDT and CDR2 FYEKMQ (reference sequence). V shed 2 bases and J shed 4 bases, with 12 bases lying between them. The CDR3 spans 15 residues.